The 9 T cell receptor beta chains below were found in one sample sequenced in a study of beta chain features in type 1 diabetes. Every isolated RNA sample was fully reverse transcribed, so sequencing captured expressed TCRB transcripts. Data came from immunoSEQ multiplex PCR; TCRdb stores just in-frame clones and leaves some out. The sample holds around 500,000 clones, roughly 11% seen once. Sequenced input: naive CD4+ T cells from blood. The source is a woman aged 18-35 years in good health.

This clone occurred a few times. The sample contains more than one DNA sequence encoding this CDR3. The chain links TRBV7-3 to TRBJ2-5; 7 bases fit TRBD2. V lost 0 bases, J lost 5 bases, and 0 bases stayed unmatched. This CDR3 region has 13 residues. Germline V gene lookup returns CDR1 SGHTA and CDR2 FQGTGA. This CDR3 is CASSLTSGETQYF. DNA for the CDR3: TGTGCCAGCAGCTTAACTAGCGGGGAGACCCAGTACTTC.

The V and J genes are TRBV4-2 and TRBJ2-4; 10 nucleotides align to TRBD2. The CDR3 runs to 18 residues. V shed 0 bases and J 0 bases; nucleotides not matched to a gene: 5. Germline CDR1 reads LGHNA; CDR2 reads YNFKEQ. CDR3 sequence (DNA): TGTGCCAGCAGCCAAGATGAGGCTAGCGGGAGAGCCAAAAACATTCAGTACTTC. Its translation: CASSQDEASGRAKNIQYF.

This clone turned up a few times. The CDR3 bases are TGTGCCAGCAGGGGGCCCAAATCACCCCTCCACTTT. Translating gives CASRGPKSPLHF. The chain carries TRBV6-6 and TRBJ1-6, with D tentatively TRBD1 (5 bases). V shed 6 bases and J shed 10 bases, with 10 bases lying between them. CDR1 is MNHNY and CDR2 is SVGAGI in the germline V gene (reference sequence). The CDR3 sequence is 12 residues long.

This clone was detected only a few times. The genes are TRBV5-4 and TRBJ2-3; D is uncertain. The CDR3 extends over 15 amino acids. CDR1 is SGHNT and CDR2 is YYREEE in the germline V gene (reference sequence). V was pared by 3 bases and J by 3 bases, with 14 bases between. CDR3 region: CASSWSSSSTDTQYF. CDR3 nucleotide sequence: TGTGCCAGCAGCTGGAGTTCCTCCTCGACAGATACGCAGTATTTT.

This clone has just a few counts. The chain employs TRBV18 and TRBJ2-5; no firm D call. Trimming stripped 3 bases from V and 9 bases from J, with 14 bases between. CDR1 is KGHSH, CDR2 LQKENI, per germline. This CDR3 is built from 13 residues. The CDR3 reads CASSPVSDGAQYF. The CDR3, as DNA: TGTGCCAGCTCACCTGTCTCCGATGGGGCCCAGTACTTC. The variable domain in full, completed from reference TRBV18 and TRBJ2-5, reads NAGVMQNPRHLVRRRGQEARLRCSPMKGHSHVYWYRQLPEEGLKFMVYLQKENIIDESGMPKERFSAEFPKEGPSILRIQQVVRGDSAAYFCASSPVSDGAQYFGPGTRLLVL.

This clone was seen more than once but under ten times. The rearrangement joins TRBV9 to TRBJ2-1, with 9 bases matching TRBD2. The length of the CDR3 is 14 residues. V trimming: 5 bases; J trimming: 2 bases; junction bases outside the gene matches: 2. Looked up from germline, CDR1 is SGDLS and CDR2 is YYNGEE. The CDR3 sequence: CASSLAGTYNEQFF. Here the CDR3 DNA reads TGTGCCAGCAGTCTAGCGGGGACCTACAATGAGCAGTTCTTC.

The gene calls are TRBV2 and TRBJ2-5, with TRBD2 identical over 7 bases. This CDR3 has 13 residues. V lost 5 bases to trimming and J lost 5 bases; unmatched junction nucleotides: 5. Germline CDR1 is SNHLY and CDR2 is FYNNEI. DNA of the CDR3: TGTGCCAGCAGTCGGCGGGGGACCGAGACCCAGTACTTC. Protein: CASSRRGTETQYF.

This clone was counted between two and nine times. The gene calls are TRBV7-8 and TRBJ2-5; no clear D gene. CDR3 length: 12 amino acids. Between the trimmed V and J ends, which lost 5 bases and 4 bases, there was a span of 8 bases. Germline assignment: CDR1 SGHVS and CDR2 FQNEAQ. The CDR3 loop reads CASSPFGETQYF. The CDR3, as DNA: TGTGCCAGCAGCCCCTTTGGAGAGACCCAGTACTTC.

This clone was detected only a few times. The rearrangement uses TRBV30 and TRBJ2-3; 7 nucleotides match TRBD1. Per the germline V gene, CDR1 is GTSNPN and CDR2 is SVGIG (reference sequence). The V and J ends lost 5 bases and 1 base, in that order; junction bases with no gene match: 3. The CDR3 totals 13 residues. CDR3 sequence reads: CAWDRVGTDTQYF. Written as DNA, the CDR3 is TGTGCCTGGGACAGGGTGGGCACAGATACGCAGTATTTT.